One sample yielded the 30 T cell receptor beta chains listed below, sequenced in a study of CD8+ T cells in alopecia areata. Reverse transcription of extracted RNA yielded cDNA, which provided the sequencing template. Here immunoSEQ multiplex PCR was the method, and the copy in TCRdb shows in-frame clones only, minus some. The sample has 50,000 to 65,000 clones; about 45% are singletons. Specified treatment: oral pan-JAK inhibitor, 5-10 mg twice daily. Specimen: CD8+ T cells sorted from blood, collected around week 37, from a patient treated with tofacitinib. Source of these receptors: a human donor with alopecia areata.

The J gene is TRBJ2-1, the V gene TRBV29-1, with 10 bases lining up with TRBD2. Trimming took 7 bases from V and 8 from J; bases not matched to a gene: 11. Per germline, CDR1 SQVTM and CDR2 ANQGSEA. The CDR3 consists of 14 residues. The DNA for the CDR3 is TGCAGCGCTGTAGGGCTAGCGGGAGTCTATGAGCAGTTCTTC. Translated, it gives CSAVGLAGVYEQFF.

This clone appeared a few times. The CDR3 region has the DNA TGCAGCGTTGCCCTCTCACTAGCGGGAGTTGATAATGAGCAGTTCTTC. Translation gives CSVALSLAGVDNEQFF. The rearrangement links TRBV29-1 to TRBJ2-1, with 11 bases aligning to TRBD2. The J segment lost 7 bases and the V segment lost 4 bases, leaving 12 bases of the junction unmatched. Germline lookup yields CDR1 SQVTM and CDR2 ANQGSEA. The CDR3 contains 16 residues.

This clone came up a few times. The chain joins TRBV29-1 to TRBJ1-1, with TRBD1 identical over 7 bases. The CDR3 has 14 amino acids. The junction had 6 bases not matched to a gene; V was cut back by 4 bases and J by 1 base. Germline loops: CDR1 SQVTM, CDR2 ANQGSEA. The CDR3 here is CSVGPDRENTEAFF. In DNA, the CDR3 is TGCAGCGTTGGACCTGACAGGGAGAACACTGAAGCTTTCTTT.

The CDR3 protein is CASSPRAGTSGDTGELFF. DNA of the CDR3: TGTGCCAGCAGCCCACGGGCCGGGACTAGCGGGGACACCGGGGAGCTGTTTTTT. The chain combines TRBV11-3 with TRBJ2-2; 13 bases agree with TRBD2. The CDR3 sequence is 18 residues long. V lost 5 bases, J lost 3 bases, and 9 bases stayed unmatched. CDR1 SGHNT and CDR2 YENEEA come from the germline V gene.

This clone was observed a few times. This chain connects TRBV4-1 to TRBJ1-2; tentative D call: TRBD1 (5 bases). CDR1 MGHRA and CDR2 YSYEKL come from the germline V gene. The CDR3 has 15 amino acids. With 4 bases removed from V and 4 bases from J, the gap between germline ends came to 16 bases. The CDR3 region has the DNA TGCGCCAGCAGCCCGACTCCCGGGGGAATCTATGGCTACACCTTC. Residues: CASSPTPGGIYGYTF.

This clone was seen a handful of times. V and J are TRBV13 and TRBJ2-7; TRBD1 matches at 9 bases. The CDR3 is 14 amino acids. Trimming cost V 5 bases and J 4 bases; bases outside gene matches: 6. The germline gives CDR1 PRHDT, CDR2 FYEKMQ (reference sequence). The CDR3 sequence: CASSNRDRDYEQYF. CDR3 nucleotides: TGTGCCAGCAGCAACCGGGACAGGGATTACGAGCAGTACTTC.

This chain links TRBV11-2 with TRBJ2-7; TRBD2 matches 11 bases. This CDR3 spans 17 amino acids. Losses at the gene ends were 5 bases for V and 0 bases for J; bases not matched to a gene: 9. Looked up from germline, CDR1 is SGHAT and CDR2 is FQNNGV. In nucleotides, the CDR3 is TGTGCCAGCAGCCCGGGAGGGGGACTAGCGGCCTCCTACGAGCAGTACTTC. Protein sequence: CASSPGGGLAASYEQYF. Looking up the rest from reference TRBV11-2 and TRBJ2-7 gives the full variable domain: EAGVAQSPRYKIIEKRQSVAFWCNPISGHATLYWYQQILGQGPKLLIQFQNNGVVDDSQLPKDRFSAERLKGVDSTLKIQPAKLEDSAVYLCASSPGGGLAASYEQYFGPGTRLTVT.

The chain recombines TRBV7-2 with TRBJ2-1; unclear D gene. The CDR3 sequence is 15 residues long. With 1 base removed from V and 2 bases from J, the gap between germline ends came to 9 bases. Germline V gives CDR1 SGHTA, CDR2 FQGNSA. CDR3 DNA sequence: TGTGCCAGCAGCTTAGATGTGCTAACCTACAATGAGCAGTTCTTC. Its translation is CASSLDVLTYNEQFF.

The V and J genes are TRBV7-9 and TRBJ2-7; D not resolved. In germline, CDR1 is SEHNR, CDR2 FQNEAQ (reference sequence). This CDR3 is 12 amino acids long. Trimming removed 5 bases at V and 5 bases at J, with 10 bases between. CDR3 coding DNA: TGTGCCAGCAGCCCGCGAGCCCACGAGCAGTACTTC. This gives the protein CASSPRAHEQYF.

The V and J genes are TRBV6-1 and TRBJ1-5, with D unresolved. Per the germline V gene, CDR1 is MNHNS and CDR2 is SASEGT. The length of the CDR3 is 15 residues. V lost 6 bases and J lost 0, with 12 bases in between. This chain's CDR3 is CASRETWDSNQPQHF. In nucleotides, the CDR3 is TGTGCCAGCAGGGAGACGTGGGATAGCAATCAGCCCCAGCATTTT.

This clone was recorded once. The CDR3 DNA is TGTGCCAGCAGCCAAAAATGGGACCCCCAAGGAGCTTTCTTT. Protein sequence: CASSQKWDPQGAFF. The V gene is TRBV6-5, the J gene TRBJ1-1; the D gene is possibly TRBD1 (5 bases). The germline V gene has CDR1 MNHEY and CDR2 SVGAGI. This CDR3 region has 14 residues. V was pared by 6 bases and J by 10 bases, with 21 bases between.

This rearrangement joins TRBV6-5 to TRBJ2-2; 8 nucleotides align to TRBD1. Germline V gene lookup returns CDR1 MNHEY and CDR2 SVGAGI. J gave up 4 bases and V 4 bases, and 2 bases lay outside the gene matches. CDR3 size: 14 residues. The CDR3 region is CASSFGQGTGELFF. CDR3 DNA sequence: TGTGCCAGCAGTTTCGGACAGGGCACCGGGGAGCTGTTTTTT.

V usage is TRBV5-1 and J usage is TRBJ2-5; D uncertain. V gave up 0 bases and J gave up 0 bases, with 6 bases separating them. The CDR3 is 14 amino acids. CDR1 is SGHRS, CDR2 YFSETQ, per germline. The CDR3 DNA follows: TGCGCCAGCAGCTTGGACTATAACCAAGAGACCCAGTACTTC. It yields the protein CASSLDYNQETQYF.

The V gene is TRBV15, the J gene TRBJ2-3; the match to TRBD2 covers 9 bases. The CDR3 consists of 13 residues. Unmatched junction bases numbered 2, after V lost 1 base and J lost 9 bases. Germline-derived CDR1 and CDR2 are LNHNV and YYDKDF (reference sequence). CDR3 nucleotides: TGTGCCACCAGCAGAGCGACTAGCGGAACGCAGTATTTT. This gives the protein CATSRATSGTQYF.

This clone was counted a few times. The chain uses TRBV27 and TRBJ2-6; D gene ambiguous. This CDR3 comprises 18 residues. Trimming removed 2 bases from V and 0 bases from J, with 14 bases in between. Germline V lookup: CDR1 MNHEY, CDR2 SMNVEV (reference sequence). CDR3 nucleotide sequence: TGTGCCAGCAGTTTAGCCACTGACACACGCTCTGGGGCCAACGTCCTGACTTTC. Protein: CASSLATDTRSGANVLTF.

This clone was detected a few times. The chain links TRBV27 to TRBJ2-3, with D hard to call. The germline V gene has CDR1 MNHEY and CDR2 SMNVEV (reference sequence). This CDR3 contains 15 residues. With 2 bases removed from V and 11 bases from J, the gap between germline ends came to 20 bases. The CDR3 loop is CASSLELEPGLGQYF. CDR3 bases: TGTGCCAGCAGTTTAGAGTTGGAACCAGGATTAGGGCAGTATTTT.

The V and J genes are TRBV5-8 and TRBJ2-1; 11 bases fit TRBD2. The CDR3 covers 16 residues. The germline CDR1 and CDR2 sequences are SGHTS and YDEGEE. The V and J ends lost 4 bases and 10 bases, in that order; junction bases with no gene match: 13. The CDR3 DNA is TGTGCCAGCAGCCGAGAGACTAGCGGGATCCTAGGCGAGCAGTTCTTC. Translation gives CASSRETSGILGEQFF.

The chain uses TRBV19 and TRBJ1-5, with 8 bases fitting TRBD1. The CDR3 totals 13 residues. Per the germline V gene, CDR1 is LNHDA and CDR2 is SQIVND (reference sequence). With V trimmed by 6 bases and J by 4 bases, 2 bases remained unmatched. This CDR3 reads CASRRQGNQPQHF. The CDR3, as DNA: TGTGCCAGTAGAAGACAGGGGAATCAGCCCCAGCATTTT.

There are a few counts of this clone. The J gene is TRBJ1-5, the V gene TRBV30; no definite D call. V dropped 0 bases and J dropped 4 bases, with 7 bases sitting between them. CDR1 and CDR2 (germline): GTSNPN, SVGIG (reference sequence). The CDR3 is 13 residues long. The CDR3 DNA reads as TGTGCCTGGAGTGTAATGGAGAATCAGCCCCAGCATTTT. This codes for CAWSVMENQPQHF.

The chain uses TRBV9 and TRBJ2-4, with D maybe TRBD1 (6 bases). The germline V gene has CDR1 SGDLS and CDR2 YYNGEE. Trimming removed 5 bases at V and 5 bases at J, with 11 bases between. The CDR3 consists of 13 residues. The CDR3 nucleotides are TGTGCCAGCAGGGGGGCACACGAAAACATTCAGTACTTC. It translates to CASRGAHENIQYF.

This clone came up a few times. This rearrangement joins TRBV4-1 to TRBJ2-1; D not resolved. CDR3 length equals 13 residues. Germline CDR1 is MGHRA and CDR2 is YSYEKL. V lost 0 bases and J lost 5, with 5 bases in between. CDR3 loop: CASSQEVDNEQFF. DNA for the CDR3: TGCGCCAGCAGCCAAGAGGTCGACAATGAGCAGTTCTTC.

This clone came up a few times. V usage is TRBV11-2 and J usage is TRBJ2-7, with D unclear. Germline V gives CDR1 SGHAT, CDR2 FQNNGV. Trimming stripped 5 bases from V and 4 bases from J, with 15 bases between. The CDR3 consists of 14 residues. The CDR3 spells CASSVGIYVYEQYF. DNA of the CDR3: TGTGCCAGCAGCGTGGGGATATACGTTTACGAGCAGTACTTC.

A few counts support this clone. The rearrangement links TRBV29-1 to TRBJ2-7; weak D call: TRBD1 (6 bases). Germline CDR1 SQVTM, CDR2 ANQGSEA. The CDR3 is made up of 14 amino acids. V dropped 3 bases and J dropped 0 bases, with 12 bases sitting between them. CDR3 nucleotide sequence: TGCAGCGTTGAGGGTACAGGGAGCTCCTACGAGCAGTACTTC. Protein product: CSVEGTGSSYEQYF.

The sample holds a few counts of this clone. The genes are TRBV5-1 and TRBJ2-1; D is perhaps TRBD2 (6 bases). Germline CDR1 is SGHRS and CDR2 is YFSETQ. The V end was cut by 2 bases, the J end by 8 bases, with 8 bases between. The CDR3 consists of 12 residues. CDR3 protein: CASSFSGDEQFF. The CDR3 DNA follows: TGCGCCAGCAGCTTTAGCGGCGATGAGCAGTTCTTC.

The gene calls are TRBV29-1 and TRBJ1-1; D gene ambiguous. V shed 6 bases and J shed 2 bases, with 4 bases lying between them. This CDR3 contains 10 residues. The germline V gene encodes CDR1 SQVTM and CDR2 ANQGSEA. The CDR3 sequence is CSVGNTEAFF. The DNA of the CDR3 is TGCAGCGTGGGAAACACTGAAGCTTTCTTT.

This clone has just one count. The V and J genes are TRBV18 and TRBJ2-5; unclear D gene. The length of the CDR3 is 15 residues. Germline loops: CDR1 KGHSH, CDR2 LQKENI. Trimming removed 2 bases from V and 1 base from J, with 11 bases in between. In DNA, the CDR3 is TGTGCCAGCTCACCATATACAGCTCTCCAAGAGACCCAGTACTTC. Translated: CASSPYTALQETQYF.

The CDR3 DNA sequence: TGTGCCAGCAGCTTAGCCGGCAGAGCCTACGAGCAGTACTTC. Translation gives CASSLAGRAYEQYF. J is TRBJ2-7 and V is TRBV7-6; no definite D call. CDR3 length: 14 residues. The V end was cut by 0 bases, the J end by 2 bases, with 8 bases between. CDR1 is SGHVS and CDR2 is FNYEAQ in the germline V gene.

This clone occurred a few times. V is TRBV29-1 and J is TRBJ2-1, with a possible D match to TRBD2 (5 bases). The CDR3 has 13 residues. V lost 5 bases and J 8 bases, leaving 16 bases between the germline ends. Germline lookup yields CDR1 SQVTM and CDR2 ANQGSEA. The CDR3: CSVPRGSTDEQFF. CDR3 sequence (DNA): TGCAGCGTTCCCCGTGGGAGTACCGATGAGCAGTTCTTC.

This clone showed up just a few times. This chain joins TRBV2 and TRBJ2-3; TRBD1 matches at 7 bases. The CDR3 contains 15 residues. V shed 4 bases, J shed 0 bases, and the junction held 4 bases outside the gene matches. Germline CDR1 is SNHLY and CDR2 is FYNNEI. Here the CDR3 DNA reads TGTGCCAGCAGTGGGTGGGACAGTAGCACAGATACGCAGTATTTT. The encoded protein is CASSGWDSSTDTQYF.

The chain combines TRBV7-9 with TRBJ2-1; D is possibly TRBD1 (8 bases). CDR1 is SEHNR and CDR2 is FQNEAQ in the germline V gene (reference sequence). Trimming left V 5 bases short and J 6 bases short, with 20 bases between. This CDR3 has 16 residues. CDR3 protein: CASSRAGTGVVNEQFF. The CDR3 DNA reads TGTGCCAGCAGCCGAGCGGGGACAGGTGTAGTCAATGAGCAGTTCTTC. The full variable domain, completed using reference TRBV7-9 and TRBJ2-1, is DTGVSQNPRHKITKRGQNVTFRCDPISEHNRLYWYRQTLGQGPEFLTYFQNEAQLEKSRLLSDRFSAERPKGSFSTLEIQRTEQGDSAMYLCASSRAGTGVVNEQFFGPGTRLTVL.